This entry is about one T cell receptor (beta chain). No antigen is known for it. The data were taken from a study of shared clonotypes between healthy human individuals. General study points: Among donors, sharing of clonotypes was expected to be affected by sequencing depth.

CD45RO-negative CD8 cells positively selected for CCR7 made up the naive population, which excluded terminally differentiated effector memory CD45RA+ cells. Trimming shortened V by 4 bases and J by 1 base, and 14 bases separated the two germline ends. CDR1 is SEHNR, CDR2 FQNEAQ, per germline (reference sequence). The CDR3 runs 15 residues. The repertoire was sequenced with immunoSEQ multiplex PCR; TCRdb's copy has only in-frame clones and lacks some. This sample has nearly 2 million clones, with about 95% found just once. V is TRBV7-9 and J is TRBJ2-7, with D uncertain. The source material was naive CD8+ T cells sorted from blood. The clonotype originates from a man younger than 35 in good health. The CDR3, as DNA: TGTGCCAGCAGCTCACTCATGCTCCTTTCCTACGAGCAGTACTTC. Protein: CASSSLMLLSYEQYF.